This TCR beta chain was found in a study of T-cell memory formation after mild COVID-19. As for the study in general: Most TCR clusters belonged to a single donor.

This clonotype has only a few counts. Antigen unknown. It was 5'RACE with constant-segment primers that produced the TCR alpha and TCR beta cDNA libraries, which carried sample barcodes and UMIs. TCRdb used MiXCR to reprocess the 5' RACE reads, holding one entry per CDR3 protein. The repertoire holds more than 250,000 distinct CDR3 sequences, with roughly 15% as singletons. From germline, CDR1 is MNHEY and CDR2 SVGAGI. Trimming removed 6 bases from V and 5 bases from J, with 16 bases in between. The CDR3 contains 14 residues. Study-level results: Contracting clones localized mainly to CM and EM when CD4+ and mainly to EMRA when CD8+. Within pre-infection memory, some responding clones were found, suggesting cross-reactive memory joined.

The specimen sequenced was PBMCs or a T cell subset sorted from them (not recorded which). The rearrangement links TRBV6-5 to TRBJ2-5, with a weak D call TRBD1 (6 bases). This clonotype originated in a man aged 18 to 35 who had mild COVID-19 (a few samples of this study predate the infection). Cell type and time point are not known. In DNA form, the CDR3 reads TGTGCCAGCAGGGGAGCAGGGGATTTCGAGACCCAGTACTTC. Amino acids: CASRGAGDFETQYF.